Following are 32 T cell receptor beta chains from one sample sequenced in a study of response to subunit inactivated influenza vaccine (dated by TCRdb to between 2017 and 2018). The library relied on RT-PCR. The listed sequencing device is Illumina HiSeq 2500. TCRdb applied fastp at Q25 and MiXCR to the public reads, then kept only in-frame beta chains. Rows with one shared CDR3 protein collapse into an entry with the most common genes and DNA. The sample contains 600,000 to 850,000 distinct CDR3 sequences, 14% of them found a single time. The top ten constitute less than 9% of the sample. The sample here was PBMCs from blood, taken less than 15 days before vaccination. All receptors come from a middle-aged man who received an inactivated influenza vaccine. Donor details come from another sample of the same person, matched by shared clones.

This clonotype was picked up a small number of times. The gene calls are TRBV6-5 and TRBJ1-2; no firm D call. V was clipped by 5 bases and J by 0 bases, with 7 bases between them. CDR1 is MNHEY, CDR2 SVGAGI, per germline. This CDR3 comprises 13 residues. CDR3 loop: CASSLRANYGYTF. In nucleotides, the CDR3 is TGTGCCAGCAGTCTACGGGCTAACTATGGCTACACCTTC.

This clonotype occurred a few times. This chain uses TRBV14 with TRBJ1-2; 9 bases fit TRBD1. In germline, CDR1 is SGHDN, CDR2 FVKESK. With 6 bases clipped from V and 6 bases from J, the junction kept 5 bases outside the gene matches. The CDR3 loop spans 13 amino acids. CDR3 bases: TGTGCCAGCAGACAGGGGGCCCAGAATGGCTACACCTTC. The encoded protein is CASRQGAQNGYTF. The variable domain in full, with the rest retrieved from reference TRBV14 and TRBJ1-2, is EAGVTQFPSHSVIEKGQTVTLRCDPISGHDNLYWYRRVMGKEIKFLLHFVKESKQDESGMPNNRFLAERTGGTYSTLKVQPAELEDSGVYFCASRQGAQNGYTFGSGTRLTVV.

The chain couples TRBV25-1 to TRBJ1-5; D is perhaps TRBD1 (6 bases). Per the germline V gene, CDR1 is MGHDK and CDR2 is SYGVNS. V lost 6 bases and J 4 bases, leaving 13 bases between the germline ends. The CDR3 has 14 residues. In DNA, the CDR3 is TGTGCCAGCAGCCAGACCGGGACAAATCAGCCCCAGCATTTT. It specifies CASSQTGTNQPQHF.

This clonotype was detected many times. V and J are TRBV27 and TRBJ2-1, with D possibly matching TRBD1 (6 bases). The germline V and J ends were trimmed by 1 base and 1 base, with 8 bases remaining between them. CDR3 length equals 15 residues. Germline-derived CDR1 and CDR2 are MNHEY and SMNVEV (reference sequence). CDR3 sequence: CASSLLQGSYNEQFF. The DNA of the CDR3 is TGTGCCAGCAGTTTATTACAGGGTTCCTACAATGAGCAGTTCTTC.

Only a few counts were recorded for this clonotype. The chain uses TRBV5-1 and TRBJ1-1, with D possibly TRBD1 on 5 matching bases. Trimming stripped 0 bases from V and 6 bases from J, with 12 bases between. The germline CDR1 and CDR2 sequences are SGHRS and YFSETQ. CDR3 length: 14 amino acids. The CDR3 sequence is CASSLAGTLSEAFF. The CDR3 coding sequence is TGCGCCAGCAGCTTGGCCGGGACTCTGTCTGAAGCTTTCTTT.

J is TRBJ2-2 and V is TRBV28, with TRBD2 matching over 8 bases. V trimming: 4 bases; J trimming: 6 bases; junction bases outside the gene matches: 4. The CDR3 sequence is 14 residues long. CDR1 and CDR2 from the germline V gene are MDHEN and SYDVKM. In nucleotides, the CDR3 is TGTGCCAGCAGTTCTAGCGGGCAACCCGGGGAGCTGTTTTTT. This gives the protein CASSSSGQPGELFF. The full variable domain, its missing parts supplied by reference TRBV28 and TRBJ2-2, is DVKVTQSSRYLVKRTGEKVFLECVQDMDHENMFWYRQDPGLGLRLIYFSYDVKMKEKGDIPEGYSVSREKKERFSLILESASTNQTSMYLCASSSSGQPGELFFGEGSRLTVL.

The chain is built from TRBV28 and TRBJ2-3; 7 nucleotides align to TRBD2. In germline, CDR1 is MDHEN, CDR2 SYDVKM. V shed 2 bases and J 3 bases; nucleotides not matched to a gene: 5. This CDR3 spans 15 amino acids. CDR3 nucleotides: TGTGCCAGCAGTTTAGTGGCGGGGGAGACAGATACGCAGTATTTT. It is translated as CASSLVAGETDTQYF.

This clonotype was counted many times. This sequence joins TRBV28 and TRBJ2-4; D unresolved. V was pared by 5 bases and J by 11 bases, with 16 bases between. Germline CDR1 is MDHEN and CDR2 is SYDVKM. The CDR3 totals 13 residues. The CDR3 here is CASSLTASTVQYF. The DNA of the CDR3 is TGTGCCAGCAGTCTAACGGCCAGCACGGTTCAGTACTTC.

The rearrangement links TRBV12-3 or TRBV12-4 to TRBJ2-3, with D uncertain. Trimming pared 2 bases from V and 1 base from J, leaving 7 bases between. CDR3 length: 14 residues. The CDR3 here is CASSLYSGTDTQYF. The CDR3, as DNA: TGTGCCAGCAGTTTATACAGTGGCACAGATACGCAGTATTTT.

This clonotype has just a few counts. CDR3 amino acids: CASSPYRERAGDYEQYF. The CDR3 DNA follows: TGTGCCAGCAGCCCATACCGGGAACGGGCAGGGGACTACGAGCAGTACTTC. V gene TRBV7-9 combines with J gene TRBJ2-7; D might be TRBD1 (6 bases). The CDR3 extends over 17 amino acids. The V gene lost 5 bases and the J gene lost 3 bases, with 23 bases spanning the gap. Germline CDR1 and CDR2: SEHNR and FQNEAQ (reference sequence).

The chain recombines TRBV20-1 with TRBJ1-5; D is uncertain. Trimming left V 3 bases short and J 0 bases short, with 12 bases between. Per germline, CDR1 DFQATT and CDR2 SNEGSKA (reference sequence). CDR3 length equals 15 residues. This chain's CDR3 is CSASFASLSNQPQHF. For the CDR3, the DNA is TGCAGTGCTAGTTTCGCCAGCCTTAGCAATCAGCCCCAGCATTTT.

The chain links TRBV6-1 to TRBJ2-1; 8 nucleotides align to TRBD1. This CDR3 has 15 amino acids. Germline-derived CDR1 and CDR2 are MNHNS and SASEGT. The V gene end was trimmed by 6 bases and the J gene end by 1 base; junction bases not matched to a gene: 5. The CDR3 is CASSKTGASYNEQFF. The CDR3 DNA is TGTGCCAGCAGCAAGACAGGGGCTTCCTACAATGAGCAGTTCTTC.

This clonotype was seen at least ten times. This chain uses TRBV4-1 with TRBJ1-1; tentative D call: TRBD1 (5 bases). V lost 4 bases, J lost 10 bases, and 19 bases lay in between. The CDR3 is 14 amino acids. Germline values: CDR1 MGHRA, CDR2 YSYEKL. The CDR3 spells CASSRDPGEVGAFF. In DNA, the CDR3 is TGCGCCAGCAGCCGGGACCCCGGGGAAGTAGGAGCTTTCTTT.

V gene TRBV4-2 combines with J gene TRBJ2-1; TRBD2 is a possible D gene (6 bases). Between the trimmed V and J ends, which lost 3 bases and 1 base, there was a span of 13 bases. Germline V gives CDR1 LGHNA, CDR2 YNFKEQ. The CDR3 totals 16 residues. DNA of the CDR3: TGTGCCAGCAGCCAGACCGCTAGCGTATCCTACAATGAGCAGTTCTTC. This gives the protein CASSQTASVSYNEQFF.

A few counts support this clonotype. The rearrangement links TRBV5-1 to TRBJ2-5; TRBD2 aligns across 11 bases. V lost 3 bases and J lost 8; bases outside the gene matches: 6. The CDR3 consists of 14 residues. Germline V gives CDR1 SGHRS, CDR2 YFSETQ. The CDR3 region has the DNA TGCGCCAGCAGCTACGGGACTAGCGGCGGCACCCAGTACTTC. Residues: CASSYGTSGGTQYF.

This clonotype was detected many times. J is TRBJ2-2 and V is TRBV11-2; weak D call: TRBD2 (6 bases). The germline V gene has CDR1 SGHAT and CDR2 FQNNGV. The germline V and J ends were trimmed by 1 base and 5 bases, with 8 bases remaining between them. The CDR3 length is 14 residues. The CDR3 nucleotides read TGTGCCAGCAGCTTAGGGGCGGGAACCGGGGAGCTGTTTTTT. Encoded protein: CASSLGAGTGELFF.

This clonotype has just a few counts. The chain has TRBV5-1 and TRBJ1-1, with D unresolved. Germline CDR1 is SGHRS and CDR2 is YFSETQ. This CDR3 region has 13 residues. V was clipped by 3 bases and J by 0 bases, with 6 bases between them. CDR3 region: CASSSTLNTEAFF. The CDR3 DNA is TGCGCCAGCAGCTCCACATTGAACACTGAAGCTTTCTTT.

This clonotype was observed a few times. The chain recombines TRBV11-2 with TRBJ2-7; D call uncertain. Germline-derived CDR1 and CDR2 are SGHAT and FQNNGV. The CDR3 is 15 residues long. V dropped 5 bases and J dropped 3 bases, with 17 bases sitting between them. The CDR3 DNA reads TGTGCCAGCAGCCAACAGACCCGAAGCCACTACGAGCAGTACTTC. Its translation is CASSQQTRSHYEQYF.

A few counts support this clonotype. The V gene is TRBV29-1, the J gene TRBJ2-1, with TRBD2 identical over 12 bases. This CDR3 contains 17 residues. Trimming removed 7 bases from V and 3 bases from J; junction bases left unmatched: 13. Germline V lookup: CDR1 SQVTM, CDR2 ANQGSEA. The CDR3 coding sequence is TGCAGCGGTTACGGAATACTAGCGGGGGGAAACTACAATGAGCAGTTCTTC. Translating gives CSGYGILAGGNYNEQFF.

This clonotype turned up a few times. CDR3 residues: CASSPPPYPQETQYF. The CDR3 nucleotides are TGTGCCAGCAGTCCACCCCCCTATCCCCAAGAGACCCAGTACTTC. This sequence joins TRBV12-3 or TRBV12-4 and TRBJ2-5, with unresolved D. The V end was cut by 5 bases, the J end by 1 base, with 14 bases between. The CDR3 totals 15 residues.

This clonotype was counted between two and nine times. This rearrangement joins TRBV4-2 to TRBJ1-1, with D hard to call. Germline CDR1 and CDR2: LGHNA and YNFKEQ. Trimming pared 0 bases from V and 8 bases from J, leaving 13 bases between. The CDR3 runs 14 residues. CDR3 DNA: TGTGCCAGCAGCCAAGAGCGTAACGCGGGAGAAGCTTTCTTT. This gives the protein CASSQERNAGEAFF.

The rearrangement links TRBV20-1 to TRBJ1-5; tentatively, D is TRBD1 (5 bases). The CDR3 is 14 residues long. V lost 4 bases, J lost 4 bases, and 14 bases lay in between. Germline CDR1 DFQATT, CDR2 SNEGSKA (reference sequence). The CDR3 bases are TGCAGTGCTACCCGAGACAGAAGGAATCAGCCCCAGCATTTT. Protein sequence: CSATRDRRNQPQHF.

This clonotype was seen repeatedly, ten times or more. CDR3 protein: CSAKGQGGDEQYF. DNA for the CDR3: TGCAGTGCTAAGGGACAGGGAGGTGACGAGCAGTACTTC. The gene calls are TRBV20-1 and TRBJ2-7; the match to TRBD1 covers 9 bases. The CDR3 has 13 residues. With V trimmed by 4 bases and J by 5 bases, 6 bases remained unmatched. Germline loops: CDR1 DFQATT, CDR2 SNEGSKA (reference sequence).

In this sample, this clonotype turned up a few times. The chain is built from TRBV7-6 and TRBJ2-7, with 7 bases identical to TRBD1. In germline, CDR1 is SGHVS, CDR2 FNYEAQ. Losses at the gene ends were 7 bases for V and 3 bases for J; bases not matched to a gene: 9. The CDR3 is made up of 14 amino acids. The CDR3 is CASNSRGKGYEQYF. CDR3 nucleotides: TGTGCCAGCAACAGCAGGGGGAAAGGCTACGAGCAGTACTTC.

A few counts support this clonotype. J is TRBJ1-1 and V is TRBV29-1; no reliable D call. Germline assignment: CDR1 SQVTM and CDR2 ANQGSEA. Trimming removed 6 bases from V and 7 bases from J, with 9 bases in between. The CDR3 totals 10 residues. This chain's CDR3 is CSVQSHEAFF. The CDR3, as DNA: TGCAGCGTGCAGAGTCATGAAGCTTTCTTT.

The rearrangement uses TRBV5-6 and TRBJ2-3; TRBD1 aligns across 9 bases. The trim removed 5 bases at V and 5 bases at J, leaving 6 bases unmatched. CDR3 length equals 14 residues. Germline V gives CDR1 SGHDT, CDR2 YYEEEE. CDR3 DNA: TGTGCCAGCAGAGGGACAGGGCCCCAAGATACGCAGTATTTT. Protein product: CASRGTGPQDTQYF. The full variable domain, with the rest looked up from reference TRBV5-6 and TRBJ2-3, is DAGVTQSPTHLIKTRGQQVTLRCSPKSGHDTVSWYQQALGQGPQFIFQYYEEEERQRGNFPDRFSGHQFPNYSSELNVNALLLGDSALYLCASRGTGPQDTQYFGPGTRLTVL.

This clonotype occurred a few times. V usage is TRBV29-1 and J usage is TRBJ1-1; unclear D gene. Germline V gene sequence: CDR1 SQVTM, CDR2 ANQGSEA. The CDR3 runs 12 residues. V shed 4 bases and J shed 2 bases, with 8 bases lying between them. The DNA for the CDR3 is TGCAGCGTTGTTAATCAAAACACTGAAGCTTTCTTT. Protein: CSVVNQNTEAFF.

There are a few counts of this clonotype. The rearrangement uses TRBV10-3 and TRBJ2-1; D is uncertain. CDR3 size: 15 residues. CDR1 and CDR2 from the germline V gene are ENHRY and SYGVKD. The V and J ends lost 1 base and 4 bases respectively, with 11 bases between them. CDR3 bases: TGTGCCATCAGTGAGTTACTGTCTACATACAATGAGCAGTTCTTC. Protein: CAISELLSTYNEQFF.

This clonotype has only a few counts. The chain joins TRBV7-9 to TRBJ2-3; D might be TRBD1 or TRBD2, each matching 5 bases. This CDR3 contains 17 residues. Per germline, CDR1 SEHNR and CDR2 FQNEAQ (reference sequence). With 5 bases removed from V and 0 bases from J, the gap between germline ends came to 18 bases. CDR3 sequence (DNA): TGTGCCAGCAGCATGGGGATTGGGGGAGAGAGCACAGATACGCAGTATTTT. It yields the protein CASSMGIGGESTDTQYF.

V usage is TRBV4-1 and J usage is TRBJ2-7; D is perhaps TRBD1 (6 bases). Germline V CDR1 and CDR2: MGHRA, YSYEKL. The CDR3 runs 14 residues. Deletions cut 4 bases from V and 0 bases from J, with 10 bases between. The CDR3 region is CASSRDISSYEQYF. The CDR3 DNA sequence: TGCGCCAGCAGCCGGGACATTAGCTCCTACGAGCAGTACTTC.

The chain couples TRBV14 to TRBJ2-3; perhaps TRBD2 as D (5 bases). CDR1 and CDR2 (germline): SGHDN, FVKESK. The CDR3 loop spans 12 amino acids. V lost 4 bases and J lost 7, with 9 bases in between. The CDR3 nucleotides are TGTGCCAGCAGCCTCAGCGGCCATACGCAGTATTTT. This translates into CASSLSGHTQYF.

This clonotype showed up many times. The gene calls are TRBV25-1 and TRBJ2-2, with D perhaps given as TRBD1 or TRBD2 (6 bases each). This CDR3 spans 16 amino acids. The germline V gene has CDR1 MGHDK and CDR2 SYGVNS. The germline V and J ends were trimmed by 5 bases and 2 bases, with 15 bases remaining between them. This CDR3 is CASSPFRGPNTGELFF. Written as DNA, the CDR3 is TGTGCCAGCAGTCCCTTCCGGGGGCCAAACACCGGGGAGCTGTTTTTT.